This is a list of T cell receptor beta chains from one sample in a study of shared clonotypes between healthy human individuals. TCRdb keeps only in-frame clones here, not all; method: immunoSEQ multiplex PCR. In the table there are fewer than 1.8 million clones, approximately 98.5% of which are singletons. Sequenced material: naive CD4+ T cells sorted from blood. The receptors were sampled from a young man in good health. Each CDR3 is given with its conserved first and last residue. D genes are given only for firm matches. Clone size, where shown, is once, few, many, or a class for clones that have expanded.

d_call,v_call,clone_size,j_call,cdr3_aa,cdr3_nt
NA,TRBV6-1,NA,TRBJ1-1,CASSEPGANTEAFF,TGTGCCAGCAGTGAACCGGGGGCGAACACTGAAGCTTTCTTT
NA,TRBV5-1,NA,TRBJ2-7,CASSPSDRGSYEQYF,TGCGCCAGCAGTCCCAGCGACCGAGGCTCCTACGAGCAGTACTTC
NA,TRBV6-5,once,TRBJ2-1,CASTKWRGSSNEQFF,TGTGCCAGCACCAAATGGAGGGGTTCCTCCAATGAGCAGTTCTTC
NA,TRBV6-5,NA,TRBJ2-1,CASSYSRQVYNEQFF,TGTGCCAGCAGTTACTCGAGGCAGGTATACAATGAGCAGTTCTTC
TRBD2,TRBV5-4,NA,TRBJ2-7,CASSERTSGASYEQYF,TGTGCCAGCAGCGAACGGACTAGCGGGGCGTCCTACGAGCAGTACTTC
NA,TRBV6-5,once,TRBJ2-3,CASSWGSVTDTQYF,TGTGCCAGCAGTTGGGGCAGTGTCACAGATACGCAGTATTTT
NA,TRBV7-9,NA,TRBJ2-7,CASTQGGRSYEQYF,TGTGCCAGCACCCAAGGGGGGAGGTCCTACGAGCAGTACTTC
NA,TRBV27,NA,TRBJ2-7,CASSFLASSYEQYF,TGTGCCAGCAGTTTTCTGGCGTCCTCCTACGAGCAGTACTTC
NA,TRBV27,NA,TRBJ1-2,CASKSDPAGYGYTF,TGTGCCAGCAAATCGGACCCGGCTGGCTATGGCTACACCTTC
NA,TRBV2,NA,TRBJ2-5,CASSGGGLRRETQYF,TGTGCCAGCAGTGGAGGGGGGCTCCGTAGAGAGACCCAGTACTTC
NA,TRBV5-8,NA,TRBJ1-1,CASSLGRLAEAFF,TGTGCCAGCAGCTTGGGACGTTTAGCCGAAGCTTTCTTT
NA,TRBV5-1,NA,TRBJ1-1,CASILSTGKQTEAFF,TGCGCCAGCATCTTATCTACAGGGAAGCAAACTGAAGCTTTCTTT
TRBD2,TRBV5-1,NA,TRBJ2-2,CASSLFGLDDTGELFF,TGCGCCAGCAGCTTGTTTGGACTAGACGACACCGGGGAGCTGTTTTTT
TRBD1,TRBV11-2,NA,TRBJ2-7,CASSLGGTGVGEQYF,TGTGCCAGCAGCTTAGGTGGGACAGGGGTGGGCGAGCAGTACTTC
NA,TRBV2,NA,TRBJ2-7,CASSEAGIMSSYEQYF,TGTGCCAGCAGTGAAGCGGGGATCATGAGCTCCTACGAGCAGTACTTC
TRBD2,TRBV28,once,TRBJ2-5,CASSWAGAETQYF,TGTGCCAGCAGTTGGGCGGGAGCCGAGACCCAGTACTTC
NA,TRBV5-1,NA,TRBJ2-1,CASSLAAAYNEQFF,TGCGCCAGCAGCTTAGCGGCCGCCTACAATGAGCAGTTCTTC
NA,TRBV9,NA,TRBJ2-7,CASSVLGNHEQYF,TGTGCCAGCAGCGTTTTAGGGAACCACGAGCAGTACTTC
NA,TRBV28,NA,TRBJ2-3,CASSSVIDTQYF,TGTGCCAGCAGTTCCGTCATCGATACGCAGTATTTT
NA,TRBV19,NA,TRBJ2-1,CASSIAGGPYNEQFF,TGTGCCAGTAGTATAGCTGGGGGGCCCTACAATGAGCAGTTCTTC
NA,TRBV9,NA,TRBJ2-2,CASSVSSGNTGELFF,TGTGCCAGCAGCGTATCATCCGGGAACACCGGGGAGCTGTTTTTT
TRBD1,TRBV18,NA,TRBJ1-4,CASSPPRGQVSEKLFF,TGTGCCAGCTCACCGCCCCGGGGACAGGTTTCTGAAAAACTGTTTTTT
NA,TRBV21-1,NA,TRBJ2-3,CASSRLAYPDTQYF,TGTGCCAGCAGCCGCCTAGCGTACCCAGATACGCAGTATTTT
TRBD2,TRBV18,NA,TRBJ2-1,CASSPWGGRANEQFF,TGTGCCAGCTCCCCCTGGGGCGGGAGGGCAAATGAGCAGTTCTTC